This TCR beta chain was identified during a study of T cells in Graves' hyperthyroidism and ophthalmopathy. The CDR3 has 16 residues. Germline V gene data show CDR1 as MDHEN and CDR2 as SYDVKM. J gave up 6 bases and V 7 bases, and 10 bases lay outside the gene matches. Many counts were recorded for this clonotype. Researchers took RNA transcripts and amplified the TCR beta CDR3 regions from them. The HTBI primer set served for first-round RT-PCR of the TCR CDR3. TCRdb re-called the multiplex PCR reads through MiXCR, storing one row per CDR3 protein. Of around 690,000 distinct CDR3 sequences in the sample, approximately 15% are singletons; the top ten hold about a sixth.

The V call is TRBV28, the J call TRBJ2-1; 12 positions agree with TRBD2. The clonotype comes from a man in his fifties or sixties with Graves' hyperthyroidism. The sequenced sample was blood. Here the CDR3 DNA reads TGTGCCAGCATTCCCTCTAGCGGGAGGGCCGGCAATGAGCAGTTCTTC. Its translation: CASIPSSGRAGNEQFF.